This T cell receptor (beta chain) was retrieved from a study of beta chain features in type 1 diabetes. Findings of the study overall: Shorter templates might be favored by PCR, equally in patients and controls.

CDR1 and CDR2 from the germline V gene are SGHTA and FQGNSA. This CDR3 has 16 residues. Trimming cost V 2 bases and J 0 bases, with 12 bases left between them. Investigators reverse transcribed all isolated RNA, so they sequenced expressed TCRB transcripts. Libraries were prepared by immunoSEQ multiplex PCR; TCRdb keeps only in-frame clonotypes and omits some of them. The sample includes hundreds of thousands of clones, about 29% of them seen just once. This clone was counted only a few times. What it binds is unknown. This clonotype was sampled from a young man in good health. The gene calls are TRBV7-2 and TRBJ2-3; D gene uncertain. The source material was naive CD4+ T cells from blood. The CDR3 is CASSLRVRPSTDTQYF. As DNA, the CDR3 is TGTGCCAGCAGCTTAAGGGTCAGACCTAGCACAGATACGCAGTATTTT. The full variable domain, in which reference TRBV7-2 and TRBJ2-3 provide the parts outside the CDR3, is GAGVSQSPSNKVTEKGKDVELRCDPISGHTALYWYRQSLGQGLEFLIYFQGNSAPDKSGLPSDRFSAERTGGSVSTLTIQRTQQEDSAVYLCASSLRVRPSTDTQYFGPGTRLTVL.